Below are 12 T cell receptor beta chains sequenced from a single sample in a study of T-cell reconstitution after alpha-beta-depleted transplantation in children. Molecular barcoding with unique molecular identifiers was used for the TCRbeta library. TCRdb ran MiXCR on the PCR reads and lists one entry per CDR3 protein. The sample lists 150,000 to 250,000 distinct CDR3 sequences, 6.3% seen once, with around 4.3% in the top ten. The sequences come from PBMCs, collected before TCRalphabeta/CD19-depleted stem cell transplant. The receptor source for this set is a girl under two years old with combined immunodeficiency, due to receive a stem cell transplant.

This clonotype was counted a few times. The chain employs TRBV2 and TRBJ2-7; TRBD1 is a possible D gene (5 bases). Germline V lookup: CDR1 SNHLY, CDR2 FYNNEI. The CDR3 has 16 amino acids. V was pared by 2 bases and J by 3 bases, with 17 bases between. The CDR3 sequence: CASSESLGVSSYEQYF. CDR3 nucleotide sequence: TGTGCCAGCAGTGAAAGTTTAGGGGTTTCAAGCTACGAGCAGTACTTC.

There are many counts of this clonotype. This sequence joins TRBV12-3 or TRBV12-4 and TRBJ1-5; a weak D match, TRBD1 (5 bases). The CDR3 length is 14 residues. Deletions cut 1 base from V and 6 bases from J, with 10 bases between. CDR3 nucleotide sequence: TGTGCCAGCAGTTTAGAGGCAGGGCGTCAGCCCCAGCATTTT. It specifies CASSLEAGRQPQHF.

This clonotype was observed many times. CDR3 residues: CASSVVGINEQFF. DNA of the CDR3: TGTGCCAGCAGCGTAGTAGGGATCAATGAGCAGTTCTTC. The chain combines TRBV9 with TRBJ2-1, with unresolved D. Germline V CDR1 and CDR2: SGDLS, YYNGEE. V shed 0 bases and J shed 6 bases, with 7 bases lying between them. CDR3 length: 13 residues.

This clonotype was seen at least ten times. The CDR3 is CASSLVSPSSYNEQFF. In nucleotides, the CDR3 is TGCGCCAGCAGCTTGGTGAGTCCTTCTTCCTACAATGAGCAGTTCTTC. The chain carries TRBV5-1 and TRBJ2-1; D unresolved. V was clipped by 0 bases and J by 1 base, with 11 bases between them. Germline assignment: CDR1 SGHRS and CDR2 YFSETQ. CDR3 size: 16 residues.

This clonotype was found many times. The rearrangement links TRBV28 to TRBJ1-4, with D perhaps TRBD1 (5 bases). This CDR3 contains 13 residues. CDR1 is MDHEN and CDR2 is SYDVKM in the germline V gene. Between the trimmed V and J ends, which lost 5 bases and 8 bases, there was a span of 12 bases. The CDR3 sequence is CASSHPGPEKLFF. The CDR3 DNA follows: TGTGCCAGCAGTCATCCGGGACCAGAAAAACTGTTTTTT.

This clonotype came up many times. The genes are TRBV7-6 and TRBJ2-3; a weak D match, TRBD2 (8 bases). V gave up 2 bases and J gave up 3 bases, with 12 bases separating them. Germline V gene lookup returns CDR1 SGHVS and CDR2 FNYEAQ. The CDR3 runs to 15 residues. The CDR3 nucleotides are TGTGCCAGCAGCTTACGGGAGGGGGCGACAGATACGCAGTATTTT. This encodes CASSLREGATDTQYF.

This clonotype was detected ten times or more. The gene calls are TRBV29-1 and TRBJ1-2; D call uncertain. Germline values: CDR1 SQVTM, CDR2 ANQGSEA. The CDR3 contains 13 residues. Trimming left V 4 bases short and J 8 bases short, with 17 bases between. CDR3: CSVGPNPLIGYTF. In nucleotides, the CDR3 is TGCAGCGTTGGTCCTAACCCCCTTATCGGCTACACCTTC.

This clonotype showed up many times. The V and J genes are TRBV28 and TRBJ1-1; no reliable D call. The CDR3 contains 15 residues. CDR1 MDHEN and CDR2 SYDVKM come from the germline V gene. V lost 1 base to trimming and J lost 0 bases, with 9 bases between them. The CDR3 protein is CASSLFGRLNTEAFF. The DNA for the CDR3 is TGTGCCAGCAGTTTATTCGGCAGGCTGAACACTGAAGCTTTCTTT.

This clonotype was seen many times. The J gene is TRBJ1-1, the V gene TRBV5-6, with D tentatively TRBD1 (5 bases). CDR1 is SGHDT and CDR2 is YYEEEE in the germline V gene. With 5 bases removed from V and 9 bases from J, the gap between germline ends came to 14 bases. The CDR3 is 12 residues long. Written as DNA, the CDR3 is TGTGCCAGCAGTCCGGGGACCCAACAAGCTTTCTTT. Translating it yields CASSPGTQQAFF.

This clonotype was seen ten or more times. The genes are TRBV4-3 and TRBJ1-1, with D unresolved. There are 13 residues in the CDR3. Trimming removed 0 bases from V and 4 bases from J, with 6 bases in between. The germline V gene has CDR1 LGHNA and CDR2 YSLEER. CDR3 region: CASSQDWRTEAFF. In nucleotides, the CDR3 is TGCGCCAGCAGCCAAGATTGGCGCACTGAAGCTTTCTTT.

This clonotype was recorded at least ten times. This rearrangement joins TRBV4-1 to TRBJ2-1; D gene unclear. The CDR3 contains 12 residues. Trimming shortened V by 0 bases and J by 9 bases, and 6 bases separated the two germline ends. Germline V CDR1 and CDR2: MGHRA, YSYEKL. CDR3 residues: CASSQDLGEQFF. CDR3 coding DNA: TGCGCCAGCAGCCAAGATTTGGGTGAGCAGTTCTTC.

This clonotype has at least ten counts. The V and J genes are TRBV5-6 and TRBJ2-2, with TRBD2 identical over 8 bases. Looked up from germline, CDR1 is SGHDT and CDR2 is YYEEEE. The CDR3 runs 16 residues. V dropped 1 base and J dropped 7; count of bases not matched to a gene: 9. The CDR3 region has the DNA TGTGCCAGCAGCTTGTTACGGGGGGGCAGTATCGGGGAGCTGTTTTTT. Protein product: CASSLLRGGSIGELFF.